One sample yielded the 13 T cell receptor beta chains listed below, sequenced in a study of blood T cell repertoires in COVID-19. Assay used: immunoSEQ multiplex PCR; TCRdb lists only in-frame clones, some missing. Counted here are under 200,000 clones, around 83% occurring once; the ten biggest clones make up more than 1.5%. Material: peripheral blood. The receptors shown here come from a human donor in a cohort sampled during active COVID-19.

The count of this clone is one. The rearrangement links TRBV14 to TRBJ2-7; 10 nucleotides match TRBD2. The germline V gene encodes CDR1 SGHDN and CDR2 FVKESK. CDR3 length: 16 residues. The trim removed 0 bases at V and 2 bases at J, leaving 4 bases unmatched. Here the CDR3 reads CASSQDYSGRTYEQYF. DNA for the CDR3: TGTGCCAGCAGCCAAGATTATAGCGGGAGGACCTACGAGCAGTACTTC. Looking up the rest from reference TRBV14 and TRBJ2-7 gives the full variable domain: EAGVTQFPSHSVIEKGQTVTLRCDPISGHDNLYWYRRVMGKEIKFLLHFVKESKQDESGMPNNRFLAERTGGTYSTLKVQPAELEDSGVYFCASSQDYSGRTYEQYFGPGTRLTVT.

This chain connects TRBV11-1 to TRBJ2-3, with D perhaps TRBD2 (5 bases). Germline V gene data show CDR1 as SGHAT and CDR2 as FQDESV (reference sequence). The CDR3 has 14 amino acids. Trimming took off 5 bases at V and 5 bases at J, with 14 bases between the two ends. In nucleotides, the CDR3 is TGTGCCAGCAGCATCGGAGGCGTCGGAGATACGCAGTATTTT. This translates into CASSIGGVGDTQYF.

V and J are TRBV24-1 and TRBJ1-2, with a weak D call TRBD1 (5 bases). V lost 1 base and J lost 6, with 11 bases in between. The CDR3 has 14 amino acids. CDR1 KGHDR and CDR2 SFDVKD come from the germline V gene. CDR3: CATSDFGQGHGYTF. As DNA, the CDR3 is TGTGCCACCAGTGATTTCGGCCAGGGCCATGGCTACACCTTC.

This clone turned up a few times. The chain uses TRBV7-2 and TRBJ2-1, with a weak D call TRBD2 (5 bases). V was cut by 3 bases and J by 0 bases, with 9 bases left in between. The CDR3 consists of 15 residues. Germline V gene data show CDR1 as SGHTA and CDR2 as FQGNSA. The CDR3 reads CASSLTAGSYNEQFF. As DNA, the CDR3 is TGTGCCAGCAGCTTGACCGCGGGCTCCTACAATGAGCAGTTCTTC.

This sequence joins TRBV4-1 and TRBJ2-7; 11 positions match TRBD1. The CDR3 is 16 amino acids. Germline loops: CDR1 MGHRA, CDR2 YSYEKL. Trimming at V came to 4 bases and at J to 2 bases, leaving 7 bases not matched to a gene. The CDR3 sequence is CASSRTGQGVPYEQYF. The CDR3 region has the DNA TGCGCCAGCAGCCGGACGGGACAGGGGGTACCCTACGAGCAGTACTTC.

The rearrangement joins TRBV18 to TRBJ2-2; maybe TRBD2 (5 bases). The V end was cut by 3 bases, the J end by 2 bases, with 7 bases between. The CDR3 loop spans 14 amino acids. The germline gives CDR1 KGHSH, CDR2 LQKENI. CDR3 sequence: CASSPGVNTGELFF. CDR3 in DNA: TGTGCCAGCTCACCCGGGGTCAACACCGGGGAGCTGTTTTTT.

This clone was recorded once. The chain carries TRBV18 and TRBJ2-7; a possible D gene is TRBD1 (6 bases). The CDR3 spans 16 residues. V shed 0 bases and J shed 5 bases, with 17 bases lying between them. Germline CDR1 KGHSH, CDR2 LQKENI. CDR3 DNA sequence: TGTGCCAGCTCACCACCGTTCGGAGACAGGCACGACGAGCAGTACTTC. Its protein is CASSPPFGDRHDEQYF.

This clone turned up a few times. The chain carries TRBV5-4 and TRBJ1-6; 9 bases align to TRBD1. Germline CDR1 and CDR2: SGHNT and YYREEE (reference sequence). After removal of 4 bases from V and 8 bases from J, the junction contained 4 bases not matched to a gene. CDR3 length: 14 amino acids. The DNA of the CDR3 is TGTGCCAGCAGCCTCGGGACAGGGCATTCACCCCTCCACTTT. Translation gives CASSLGTGHSPLHF.

This clone was seen repeatedly, ten times or more. This sequence joins TRBV5-6 and TRBJ2-7; 9 bases align to TRBD2. V lost 1 base to trimming and J lost 0 bases; unmatched junction nucleotides: 2. This CDR3 region has 15 residues. The germline gives CDR1 SGHDT, CDR2 YYEEEE. DNA for the CDR3: TGTGCCAGCAGCTTGCTTAGCGGGAGCTCCTACGAGCAGTACTTC. It specifies CASSLLSGSSYEQYF.

This clone was counted once. V usage is TRBV9 and J usage is TRBJ1-3; D perhaps matches TRBD1 (6 bases). Germline values: CDR1 SGDLS, CDR2 YYNGEE. This CDR3 comprises 15 residues. Trimming removed 0 bases at V and 0 bases at J, with 7 bases between. CDR3 DNA: TGTGCCAGCAGCGTAGCGGGACACTCTGGAAACACCATATATTTT. Residues: CASSVAGHSGNTIYF.

V and J are TRBV15 and TRBJ1-6; tentatively, D is TRBD1 (5 bases). This CDR3 region has 15 residues. CDR1 is LNHNV and CDR2 is YYDKDF in the germline V gene (reference sequence). Trimming removed 3 bases from V and 8 bases from J, with 14 bases in between. CDR3 protein: CATSRGGMMDSPLHF. CDR3 bases: TGTGCCACCAGCAGGGGGGGGATGATGGATTCACCCCTCCACTTT.

The V call is TRBV18, the J call TRBJ2-7, with TRBD2 matching 7 bases. The CDR3 is 15 amino acids. After removal of 2 bases from V and 7 bases from J, the junction contained 11 bases not matched to a gene. Germline V gene sequence: CDR1 KGHSH, CDR2 LQKENI. CDR3 sequence: CASSPVLAGVGEQYF. The CDR3 bases are TGTGCCAGCTCACCAGTCCTGGCGGGAGTGGGGGAGCAGTACTTC.

This clone was recorded only once. The chain couples TRBV25-1 to TRBJ1-2, with 8 bases that match TRBD1. The trim removed 7 bases at V and 2 bases at J, leaving 6 bases unmatched. This CDR3 has 14 amino acids. Germline loops: CDR1 MGHDK, CDR2 SYGVNS. Written as DNA, the CDR3 is TGTGCCAGCACCTCTAGGACAGGGAACTATGGCTACACCTTC. Protein product: CASTSRTGNYGYTF.